This T cell receptor (beta chain) was documented in a study of blood T cell repertoires in COVID-19. This clone was observed once. V lost 0 bases, J lost 5 bases, and 11 bases lay in between. Germline assignment: CDR1 KGHSH and CDR2 LQKENI. The CDR3 runs 15 residues. Libraries were prepared by immunoSEQ multiplex PCR; TCRdb keeps only in-frame clonotypes and omits some of them. The profile shows about 270,000 clones, around 81% of them singletons. The source of this sequence is a woman aged 55 to 70 with active or convalescent COVID-19. Input material: peripheral blood. The chain couples TRBV18 to TRBJ2-1; D is undetermined. This CDR3 reads CASSPPVLSDNEQFF. The CDR3 DNA follows: TGTGCCAGCTCACCACCGGTTCTTTCGGACAATGAGCAGTTCTTC.